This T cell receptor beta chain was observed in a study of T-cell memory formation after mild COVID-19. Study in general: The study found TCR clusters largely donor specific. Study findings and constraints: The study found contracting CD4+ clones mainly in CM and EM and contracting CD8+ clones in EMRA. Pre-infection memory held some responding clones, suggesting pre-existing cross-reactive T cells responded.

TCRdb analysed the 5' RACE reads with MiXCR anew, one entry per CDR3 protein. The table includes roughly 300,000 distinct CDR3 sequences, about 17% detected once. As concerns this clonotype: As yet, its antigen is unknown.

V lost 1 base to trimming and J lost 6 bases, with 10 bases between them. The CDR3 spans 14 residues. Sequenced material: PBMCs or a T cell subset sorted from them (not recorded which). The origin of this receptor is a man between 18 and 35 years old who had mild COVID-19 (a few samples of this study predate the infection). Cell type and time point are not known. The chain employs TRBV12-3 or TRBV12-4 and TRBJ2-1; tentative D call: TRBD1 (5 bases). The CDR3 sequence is CASSLELDSNEQFF. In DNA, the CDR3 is TGTGCCAGCAGTTTAGAGCTAGACAGCAATGAGCAGTTCTTC.